This T cell receptor beta chain was documented in a study of shared T cell receptors in the human thymus (TCRdb year 2021). For the wider study: The study examined how self-reactive, shared T-cell receptor alpha chains are generated in the human thymus.

Per the germline V gene, LGHNA is the CDR1 and YNFKEQ is the CDR2. The CDR3 spans 15 residues, from the cysteine through the phenylalanine. CDR3 DNA is the only sequence kept; it has 45 bases, read in frame from the first base. V gives up 1 base and J gives up 6 bases, and the segment between their germline ends measures 16 bases. This clone was counted once. Its antigen is currently not known. No base-level quality is on record; no much larger clone is a single base apart. The library was prepared using the immunoSEQ multiplex PCR assay. The table was pulled from immuneACCESS by TCRdb, which kept in-frame rearrangements only. Such tables lose some clones; where checked, under half of the loss comes from unresolved V genes, and the rest has no known cause. This sample lists about 660,000 clones; roughly 88% were detected once. The ten largest account for 0.0095% to 0.012% of the sample. The data also belong to a second study, concerning human thymus T cells. Drawing on the second study: In Finland, the donors were immunologically healthy infants who were having open corrective cardiac surgery for congenital heart defects. The thymus tissue came from surgical resects taken out during corrective cardiac surgery. Usage of V and J gene segments appeared to be biased in both the thymic and the peripheral blood repertoires. The related research reported highly overlapping thymic TCR repertoires among unrelated individuals. The study used roughly 8 infant thymus samples plus four related peripheral blood samples to characterize TCR alpha and beta repertoires. Donor ages ranging from 7 to 244 days were recorded, and more than 5 male and a couple of female infants were included in the cohort. Thymocytes were released mechanically from tissue and stored at -70 °C as pellets of roughly 9-31 million cells. Genomic DNA was extracted from frozen cell pellets with a QIAsymphony instrument. Using the immunoSEQ multiplex PCR assay, the TCRB and TCRAD loci were amplified from a standardized quantity of quality-controlled genomic DNA. The amplicons spanned the V(D)J region and were long enough to cover the CDR3 and allow V and J genes to be identified. The amplicons were sequenced on an Illumina platform via the commercial immunoSEQ service. Corrections for primer bias and sequencing errors followed previously described methods, while TCRAD and TCRB definitions were based on the IMGT database. immunoSEQ Analyzer 3.0 and VDJTools were used for repertoire analysis, which covered basic statistics, V/J segment usage, diversity estimates, rarefaction and pairwise overlap. To estimate diversity, the Chao1, ChaoE, Efron-Thisted, Shannon and inverse Simpson indices were applied, and diversity was also estimated on datasets down-sampled to the smallest sample. Repertoire overlap was assessed by strict matching of CDR3 nucleotide sequence, V gene and J gene, and clustering was done by Jaccard-based multidimensional scaling. Thymus samples yielded on average roughly 800,000 unique TCRB clonotypes, compared with 65,000 to 100,000 from blood samples.

The TCR was taken from a boy under three years old with a congenital heart defect. Donor details come from another sample of the same person, matched by shared clones. Sequenced sample: thymocytes. This receptor chain uses TRBV4-2 and TRBJ2-7, with the D gene not confidently named. For the CDR3, the sequence is CASSQVHPIGSEQYF. Read as DNA, the sequence is TGTGCCAGCAGCCAAGTCCACCCCATTGGCTCCGAGCAGTACTTC.